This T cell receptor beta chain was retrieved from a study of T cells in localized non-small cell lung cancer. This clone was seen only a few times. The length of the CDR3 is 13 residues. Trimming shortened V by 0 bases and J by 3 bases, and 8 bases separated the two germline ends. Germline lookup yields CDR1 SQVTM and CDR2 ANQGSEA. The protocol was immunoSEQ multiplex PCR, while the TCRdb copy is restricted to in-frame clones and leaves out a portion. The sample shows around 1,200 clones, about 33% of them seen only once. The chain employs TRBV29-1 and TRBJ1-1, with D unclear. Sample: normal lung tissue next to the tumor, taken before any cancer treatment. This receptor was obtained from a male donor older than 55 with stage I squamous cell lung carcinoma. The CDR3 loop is CSVEEGGYTEAFF. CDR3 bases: TGCAGCGTTGAAGAGGGAGGGTACACTGAAGCTTTCTTT.